This entry features one T cell receptor (beta chain) sequence. Its antigen is currently unknown. This sample was included in a study of T cells in Graves' hyperthyroidism and ophthalmopathy. Study-wide points: Ophthalmopathy was distinguished from stable hyperthyroidism by 13 V-J signatures.

TCR beta CDR3 regions were amplified from RNA. HTBI primers were used for first-round RT-PCR of the TCR CDR3. Using its own MiXCR run on the multiplex PCR reads, TCRdb lists one record per CDR3 protein. Of a few hundred thousand distinct CDR3 sequences detected, just over 45% appear once; the ten largest clones hold approximately 8.2%. No progression to ophthalmopathy during 18 months of follow-up defined stable disease. With a duration under 2 months, the hyperthyroidism was newly diagnosed in patients aged 18 to 65. A patient was excluded if there was uncontrolled infection, other autoimmune disease, pregnancy or lactation. CDR1 and CDR2 from the germline V gene are SNHLY and FYNNEI. Trimming stripped 5 bases from V and 8 bases from J, with 15 bases between. The CDR3 has 14 residues.

Sequenced: peripheral blood or thyroid tissue (not recorded which). The chain links TRBV2 to TRBJ1-4; a weak D match, TRBD1 (6 bases). This receptor was identified in a woman between 18 and 29 years old with Graves' hyperthyroidism. CDR3 nucleotides: TGTGCCAGCAGTTTGAACAGGGTGGCGGAAAAACTGTTTTTT. Its protein is CASSLNRVAEKLFF. Drawing the rest from reference TRBV2 and TRBJ1-4, the complete variable domain is EPEVTQTPSHQVTQMGQEVILRCVPISNHLYFYWYRQILGQKVEFLVSFYNNEISEKSEIFDDQFSVERPDGSNFTLKIRSTKLEDSAMYFCASSLNRVAEKLFFGSGTQLSVL.